The 8 T cell receptor beta chains reported below all come from one sample, sequenced in a study of control samples from healthy donors and cancer patients. The protocol was immunoSEQ multiplex PCR, while the TCRdb copy is restricted to in-frame clones and leaves out a portion. The table lists about 160,000 clones, under 95% of them singletons, with less than 6% in the top ten. Sample: blood. These receptors were collected from a man aged 18 to 29 in good health.

This sequence joins TRBV28 and TRBJ2-5; the D is unclear. Trimming removed 8 bases from V and 2 bases from J, with 15 bases in between. The CDR3 is 14 residues long. Germline V gene sequence: CDR1 MDHEN, CDR2 SYDVKM. The CDR3, as DNA: TGTGCCAGCGGGTCCAGCGCGACGCAAGAGACCCAGTACTTC. Translating it yields CASGSSATQETQYF. The full variable domain, completed using reference TRBV28 and TRBJ2-5, is DVKVTQSSRYLVKRTGEKVFLECVQDMDHENMFWYRQDPGLGLRLIYFSYDVKMKEKGDIPEGYSVSREKKERFSLILESASTNQTSMYLCASGSSATQETQYFGPGTRLLVL.

This chain joins TRBV30 and TRBJ2-1; D may be TRBD2 (6 bases). The CDR3 is 13 amino acids. Looked up from germline, CDR1 is GTSNPN and CDR2 is SVGIG (reference sequence). Trimming removed 4 bases from V and 6 bases from J, with 13 bases in between. The CDR3 bases are TGTGCCTGGATGTGGGAGGCCCCCAATGAGCAGTTCTTC. Protein product: CAWMWEAPNEQFF.

V gene TRBV6-5 combines with J gene TRBJ1-1; the D is unclear. V was clipped by 2 bases and J by 8 bases, with 9 bases between them. The CDR3 loop spans 12 amino acids. The germline CDR1 and CDR2 sequences are MNHEY and SVGAGI. The CDR3 reads CASSYLTGEAFF. For the CDR3, the DNA is TGTGCCAGCAGTTACCTGACGGGAGAAGCTTTCTTT.

The gene calls are TRBV18 and TRBJ1-1; 10 bases fit TRBD1. In germline, CDR1 is KGHSH, CDR2 LQKENI. The ends lost 3 bases at V and 5 bases at J; junction bases unmatched: 6. The CDR3 spans 15 residues. The CDR3 DNA follows: TGTGCCAGCTCACCGACGGGACAGGGGTCGACTGAAGCTTTCTTT. This encodes CASSPTGQGSTEAFF.

This clone was seen just once. V usage is TRBV9 and J usage is TRBJ2-5; D gene ambiguous. V was shortened by 3 bases and J by 1 base, with 7 bases between the two germline ends. Germline V gives CDR1 SGDLS, CDR2 YYNGEE. The CDR3 totals 13 residues. As DNA, the CDR3 is TGTGCCAGCAGCGCCTCCCGCCAAGAGACCCAGTACTTC. It yields the protein CASSASRQETQYF.

The rearrangement uses TRBV28 and TRBJ1-1; a possible D gene is TRBD1 (6 bases). Trimming left V 11 bases short and J 0 bases short, with 19 bases between. The CDR3 is 15 amino acids. Germline V gene lookup returns CDR1 MDHEN and CDR2 SYDVKM. The CDR3 spells CAAILGRGLNTEAFF. In DNA, the CDR3 is TGTGCCGCGATTTTGGGCAGGGGCTTGAACACTGAAGCTTTCTTT.

The chain is built from TRBV4-2 and TRBJ1-1, with TRBD1 as a possible D gene (6 bases). V was trimmed by 0 bases and J by 6 bases, leaving 11 bases between them. The CDR3 is 14 amino acids. Germline CDR1 and CDR2: LGHNA and YNFKEQ. The CDR3 bases are TGTGCCAGCAGCCAAGAAGCGGGGGCTCCTGAAGCTTTCTTT. The encoded protein is CASSQEAGAPEAFF.

The gene calls are TRBV4-1 and TRBJ2-7; D not resolved. The CDR3 extends over 13 amino acids. V lost 4 bases, J lost 6 bases, and 13 bases lay in between. Germline V gene lookup returns CDR1 MGHRA and CDR2 YSYEKL. CDR3 residues: CASSPSGPGEQYF. The DNA for the CDR3 is TGCGCCAGCAGCCCTTCCGGACCGGGCGAGCAGTACTTC.